The subject of this entry is one T cell receptor beta chain. Its antigen is not yet known. The junction does not match germline at one end; this may be a read error. The data were taken from a study of blood T cells in healthy people across ages (dated by TCRdb to 2013 to 2016). With regard to the full study: In model experiments, template switching captured roughly one uniquely barcoded TCR beta cDNA molecule for every two T cells. The study measured age-related changes in TCR beta repertoire diversity using deep sequencing normalized with unique cDNA molecular identifiers. The donors were divided into four age groups: young (average 16 years), middle-aged (approximately 39), aged (around 59) and long-lived (82). Donors of different ages were randomly distributed across sequencing lanes to avoid experimental bias. For two donors (one aged 18 to 30 and one aged 80 or older), the study analyzed two additional independent replicas of 1 million unique cDNA reads from the same blood draw.

Paper-wide results and their limitations: Observed TCR beta diversity per million T cells fell roughly linearly with age, and a significant reduction was already apparent by age approximately 40. There was a strong correlation between observed TCR beta diversity and the percentage of naive T cells measured by flow cytometry. Because profiling used bulk unsorted PBMCs, naive and antigen-experienced compartments could not be compared conclusively. Estimates of total diversity based on one million sequenced T cells were considered lower bounds and underestimates. Compared with the aged group, the long-lived group had more naive CD4+ T cells, fewer expanded clones and increased TCR diversity, a pattern suggesting age selection. The CMV infection status of donors was not known, potentially confounding age-related changes in expanded clonotypes.

Systemically healthy Caucasian individuals from Russia, 39 in total and aged roughly 6 to 95 years, were included as donors. Ten milliliters of peripheral blood were drawn from each donor into EDTA-treated Vacutainer tubes. Ficoll-Paque density-gradient centrifugation was used to isolate PBMCs, with at least 6.5 million per sample. Total RNA, at least 5.5 micrograms per sample, was extracted from PBMCs with Trizol reagent. For every donor, an aliquot of PBMCs went through flow cytometry to measure the percentages of naive CD45RAhigh/CD27high T cells. Library prep was done by 5' RACE. The reads were generated on an Illumina HiSeq 2500. A second 7 to 11 cycle PCR used a sample-barcoded 5' primer and a J-beta primer mix. Each TCR beta cDNA molecule received a unique molecular identifier from a template-switch 5' adaptor carrying 12 random nucleotides. Each sample yielded at least 3 million CDR3-containing paired-end reads. All of the RNA was converted into first-strand cDNA using the Mint cDNA synthesis kit, with a TRBC-specific oligonucleotide serving as the primer. Following uracil-DNA glycosylase treatment, all cDNA underwent a first 18-cycle PCR with the universal primers M1SS and BC2_uni_R. The original methods were these. Normalization of each sample was performed by random selection of 1 million high-quality reads, each carrying a distinct molecular identifier. Instead of being binned into consensus sequences, reads with shared molecular identifiers were discarded. CDR3 identification, clonotype clustering and error correction used MiTCR with a Q25 quality threshold and the strictest error-elimination algorithm. A nonparametric unseen species model with Euler transformation was used to estimate lower-bound total TCR beta diversity. TCRdb cleaned the public reads at Q25 with fastp, built clones with MiXCR and kept in-frame beta chains. When rows share a CDR3 protein, they turn into one entry using the most common DNA and genes. TCRdb's processing, not the authors', yielded these V and J calls. Recorded for this sample are roughly 1,800,000 distinct CDR3 sequences; roughly 49% of them occurred a single time. Around 2.1% of the sample goes to the ten largest clones.

Including cysteine and phenylalanine, the CDR3 has 15 amino acids. Only the CDR3 DNA stays, 45 bases, in frame from base 1. CDR1 ENHRY and CDR2 SYGVKD were looked up in the germline V gene. The chain employs TRBV10-3 and TRBJ1-2; the D gene remains uncertain. The TCR sequence derives from a woman between 40 and 50 years old in good health. Sequencing used blood. The bases are TGTGTCATCAGCCCACAAGAGAGGCCTAACTATGGCTACACCTTC. This yields the protein CVISPQERPNYGYTF.